This TCR beta chain was documented in a study of blood T cell repertoires in COVID-19 (dated by TCRdb to the early 2020s). About the full investigation: Collaborator samples came from the United States, Italy and Spain and covered acute and convalescent phases of COVID-19. The prospective study material was composed of cDNA or gDNA derived from T cells, B-cell-depleted T cells, or PBMCs. Subjects who had been exposed to COVID-19, were actively infected with it, or had recovered from it provided the deeply sampled blood TCRbeta repertoires that made up the dataset. The repertoires were released in a freely available public database intended as a resource for research on the immune response to SARS-CoV-2. Samples came from the ongoing ImmuneRACE study (first 160 participants) plus 1,254 subjects from 6 global collaborators. A de-identified subject ID, COVID-19 status, age in years and sex were almost always included in the sample metadata. Where available, HLA class I and class II types were obtained from metadata supplied by the sample provider rather than from assay-based typing.

Cut back by 3 bases and 5 bases, the V and J ends lie 8 bases apart. Sequences MNHNS (CDR1) and SASEGT (CDR2) are obtained from the germline V gene. Its CDR3 holds 13 amino acids, cysteine through phenylalanine. Of the read, only the CDR3 DNA is kept; its 39 bases are in frame from base 1. TCRbeta CDR3 regions were amplified from genomic DNA using the immunoSEQ Assay, a bias-controlled multiplex PCR. On the study's bioinformatics: Within the assay, amplification of reference gene primers was used to estimate how many nucleated cells each sample contained. To quantify the absolute abundance of each unique TCRbeta CDR3 rearrangement, sequence reads were collapsed and filtered. For each sample, productive Simpson clonality was calculated as the square root of Simpson's diversity index across productive rearrangements. The source is immuneACCESS, and TCRdb retained only in-frame sequences with V and J called. Part of the clones is not carried over; for the studies checked, unresolved V genes explain less than half of this, and the remainder is unexplained. Clonal size and the V and J genes are those of that table, whereas D and trimming came from the DNA. This sample comprises over 150,000 clones, 88% of them detected only once. The ten top clones hold roughly a sixth of the sample.

Of note for this clone: Its antigen specificity is not known. No per-base quality is available; no much larger clone lies one base away.

Results and caveats for the whole study, not just this receptor: Clinical and demographic metadata were provided uncurated, with the amount varying by source and participant.

One collaborating source in Seattle enrolled patients during active infection and followed them longitudinally through the course of disease. Each collaborating institution followed its own protocols to collect whole blood in K2EDTA tubes. Collaborator samples were shipped for TCRbeta analysis as frozen whole blood, isolated PBMCs, or DNA extracted from either sample type. Material: peripheral blood. Rearrangement joined TRBV6-1 to TRBJ1-5, with the D segment identity uncertain. This clonotype originated in a middle-aged man with COVID-19, enrolled during active disease. The CDR3 protein is CASSDEAYQPQHF. In nucleotide form, the sequence is TGTGCCAGCAGTGACGAGGCCTATCAGCCCCAGCATTTT.